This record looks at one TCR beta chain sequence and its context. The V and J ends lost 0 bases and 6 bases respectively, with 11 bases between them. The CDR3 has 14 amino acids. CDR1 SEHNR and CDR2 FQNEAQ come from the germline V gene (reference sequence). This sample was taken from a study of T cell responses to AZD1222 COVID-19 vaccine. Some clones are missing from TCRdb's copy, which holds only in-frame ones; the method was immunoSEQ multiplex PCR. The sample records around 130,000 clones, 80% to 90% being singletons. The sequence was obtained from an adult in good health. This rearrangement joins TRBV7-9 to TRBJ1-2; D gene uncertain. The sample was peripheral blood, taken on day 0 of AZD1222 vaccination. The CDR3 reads CASSLAFPEHGYTF. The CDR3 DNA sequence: TGTGCCAGCAGCTTAGCCTTCCCGGAGCATGGCTACACCTTC.